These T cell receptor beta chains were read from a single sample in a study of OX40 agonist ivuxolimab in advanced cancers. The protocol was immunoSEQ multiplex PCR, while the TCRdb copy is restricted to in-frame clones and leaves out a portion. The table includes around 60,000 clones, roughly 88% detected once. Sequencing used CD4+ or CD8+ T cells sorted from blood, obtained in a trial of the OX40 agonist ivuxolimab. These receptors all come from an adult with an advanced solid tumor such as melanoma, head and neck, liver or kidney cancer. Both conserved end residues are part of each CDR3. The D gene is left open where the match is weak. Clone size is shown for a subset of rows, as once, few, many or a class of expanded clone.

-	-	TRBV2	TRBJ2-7	TGTGCCAGCATTCCAAACGGGGTATCCTACGAGCAGTACTTC	CASIPNGVSYEQYF
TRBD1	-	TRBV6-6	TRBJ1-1	TGTGCCAGCAGTTTGAGGGGGCGAGACACTGAAGTTTTCTTT	CASSLRGRDTEVFF
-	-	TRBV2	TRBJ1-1	TGTGCCAGCAGTTTCCAAGCAGGGGACACTGAAGCTTTCTTT	CASSFQAGDTEAFF
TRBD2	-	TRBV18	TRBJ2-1	TGTGCCAGCTCACCGAGTAGCGGGGGGACCAATGAGCAGTTCTTC	CASSPSSGGTNEQFF
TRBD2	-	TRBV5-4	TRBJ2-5	TGTGCCAGCAGCCGGGGGGTCGGAGCTAGCACCCAAGAGACCCAGTACTTC	CASSRGVGASTQETQYF
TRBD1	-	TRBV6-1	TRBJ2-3	TGTGCCAGCAGTGCCCAGGGGGCCCTGGCCACAGATACGCAGTATTTT	CASSAQGALATDTQYF
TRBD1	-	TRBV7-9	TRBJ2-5	TGTGCCAGCAGCTCCCGACAGGGGGGCCTCGAGAGGTCGTACTTC	CASSSRQGGLERSYF
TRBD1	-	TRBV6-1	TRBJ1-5	TGTGCCAGCAGTATGGGACAGGGGAGGTATCAGCCCCAGCATTTT	CASSMGQGRYQPQHF
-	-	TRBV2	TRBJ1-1	TGTGCCAGCCGGTGGGGCACATTGAACACTGAAGCTTTCTTT	CASRWGTLNTEAFF
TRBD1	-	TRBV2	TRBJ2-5	TGTGCCAGCAGTGATGCGGGGACAGGCCTGGAGCAGTACTTC	CASSDAGTGLEQYF
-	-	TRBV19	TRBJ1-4	TGTGCCAGTAGTATACTGGGGAGGAATGAAAAACTGTTTTTT	CASSILGRNEKLFF
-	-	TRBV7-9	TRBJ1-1	TGTGCCAGCAGCTTAGAGGGGGGAACTGAAGCTTTCTTT	CASSLEGGTEAFF
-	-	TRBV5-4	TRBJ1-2	TGTGCCAGCAGACGGACCGACCTTTCTGGCTACACCTTC	CASRRTDLSGYTF
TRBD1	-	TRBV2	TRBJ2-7	TGTGCCAGCACCCCCGGGACAGGGGGCTACGAGCAGTACTTC	CASTPGTGGYEQYF
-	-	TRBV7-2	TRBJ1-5	TGTGCCAGCAGCTTAGAACAGGGCTTTAATCAGCCCCAGCATTTT	CASSLEQGFNQPQHF
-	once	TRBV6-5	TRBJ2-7	TGTGCCAGCAGCCGCACAGGGCTAACCTACGAGCAGTACTTC	CASSRTGLTYEQYF
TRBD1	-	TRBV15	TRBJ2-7	TGTGCCACCAGCAGGGACGAGGGGGCTCGCTACGAGCAGTACTTC	CATSRDEGARYEQYF
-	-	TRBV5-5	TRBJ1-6	TGTGCCAGCAGCCAAGTGGCAGGAGCAAATTCACCCCTCCACTTT	CASSQVAGANSPLHF
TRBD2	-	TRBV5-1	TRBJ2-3	TGCGCCAGCAGCGAAACCGGGACTAGCGGGTCGACGCAGTATTTT	CASSETGTSGSTQYF
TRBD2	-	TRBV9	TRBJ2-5	TGTGCCAGCAGCGAATCACTAGCGGGGGGCGAAGAGACCCAGTACTTC	CASSESLAGGEETQYF
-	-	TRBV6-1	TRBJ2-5	TGTGCCAGCACTCCCCAGTTAAGAGGAGAGACCCAGTACTTC	CASTPQLRGETQYF
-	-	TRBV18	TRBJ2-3	TGTGCCAGCTCGACGAACACAGATACGCAGTATTTT	CASSTNTDTQYF
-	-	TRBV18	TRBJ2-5	TGTGCCAGCTCACCATTGTCAGTGCAAGAGACCCAGTACTTC	CASSPLSVQETQYF
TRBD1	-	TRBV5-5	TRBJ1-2	TGTGCCAGCAGCTCAGGACAGGGGGAATGGTATGGCTACACCTTC	CASSSGQGEWYGYTF
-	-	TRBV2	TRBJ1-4	TGTGCCAGCAGTGTAACGACAGGAGTAGGGGAAAAACTGTTTTTT	CASSVTTGVGEKLFF